These 6 T cell receptor beta chains originate from one sample sequenced in a study of blood T cell repertoires in COVID-19. Only in-frame clones appear in the TCRdb table, and some are missing; sequencing was by immunoSEQ multiplex PCR. The table includes some 290,000 clones, 85% to 90% detected once. The sample consisted of peripheral blood. These TCRs come from a woman aged 25 to 39 with COVID-19, enrolled during active disease.

The V call is TRBV19, the J call TRBJ2-1; no definite D call. From germline, CDR1 is LNHDA and CDR2 SQIVND (reference sequence). There are 11 residues in the CDR3. V dropped 1 base and J dropped 10 bases, with 5 bases sitting between them. Here the CDR3 reads CASSIAREQFF. The CDR3 coding sequence is TGTGCCAGTAGTATAGCTCGGGAGCAGTTCTTC.

The rearrangement joins TRBV11-2 to TRBJ2-7; 12 bases match TRBD2. CDR3 size: 15 residues. The V and J ends lost 5 bases and 4 bases, in that order; junction bases with no gene match: 6. Germline lookup yields CDR1 SGHAT and CDR2 FQNNGV. As DNA, the CDR3 is TGTGCCAGCAGCCCTGGACTAGCGGGAATTTACGAGCAGTACTTC. Residues: CASSPGLAGIYEQYF.

This clone was found once. This sequence joins TRBV7-8 and TRBJ2-1, with a weak D call TRBD2 (5 bases). Deletions cut 5 bases from V and 10 bases from J, with 12 bases between. CDR3 size: 12 residues. The V gene's germline CDR1 is SGHVS and CDR2 FQNEAQ. The CDR3 is CASSPDEGEQFF. Written as DNA, the CDR3 is TGTGCCAGCAGCCCGGACGAGGGAGAGCAGTTCTTC.

The J gene is TRBJ2-3, the V gene TRBV5-6, with D uncertain. This CDR3 is 15 amino acids long. Germline V gene lookup returns CDR1 SGHDT and CDR2 YYEEEE. The V end lost 4 bases, the J end lost 3 bases, and 15 bases lay between the germline ends. The CDR3 spells CASSRPGLRTDTQYF. CDR3 coding DNA: TGTGCCAGCAGCCGCCCGGGTTTGCGGACAGATACGCAGTATTTT.

The chain joins TRBV6-5 to TRBJ1-5; no reliable D call. The CDR3 is made up of 13 amino acids. Germline assignment: CDR1 MNHEY and CDR2 SVGAGI. The V and J ends lost 10 bases and 6 bases respectively, with 16 bases between them. The CDR3 sequence: CAKSVSRSQPQHF. The DNA of the CDR3 is TGTGCCAAATCCGTTTCTAGAAGTCAGCCCCAGCATTTT.

A single count supports this clone. The rearrangement links TRBV6-4 to TRBJ2-2; the D gene is possibly TRBD2 (6 bases). The CDR3 has 16 amino acids. Germline values: CDR1 MRHNA, CDR2 SNTAGT. The V end was cut by 2 bases, the J end by 4 bases, with 14 bases between. The CDR3 spells CASSDEAGQGTGELFF. Here the CDR3 DNA reads TGTGCCAGCAGTGACGAAGCGGGCCAGGGCACCGGGGAGCTGTTTTTT.